This TCR beta chain is drawn from a study of blood T cell repertoires in COVID-19 (dated by TCRdb to about 2020). Describing the broader study: The collaborator samples originated in the United States, Italy and Spain and spanned the acute and convalescent phases of COVID-19. HLA class I and class II types, where available, came from metadata supplied by the sample provider rather than from assay-based typing. Sample metadata almost always included a de-identified subject ID, COVID-19 status, age in years and sex. The dataset comprised deeply sampled blood TCRbeta repertoires from subjects exposed to, actively infected with, or recovered from COVID-19. The material from the prospective study consisted of cDNA or gDNA derived from T cells, B-cell-depleted T cells, or PBMCs. A freely available public database, intended as a resource for researchers studying the immune response to SARS-CoV-2, is where the repertoires were released. Samples came from the ongoing ImmuneRACE study (first 160 participants) plus 1,254 subjects from 6 global collaborators.

TCRbeta CDR3 regions were amplified from genomic DNA by means of the immunoSEQ Assay, a bias-controlled multiplex PCR. The study's own analysis went as follows. Within the assay, amplification of reference gene primers was used to estimate how many nucleated cells each sample contained. To quantify the absolute abundance of each unique TCRbeta CDR3 rearrangement, sequence reads were collapsed and filtered. For each sample, productive Simpson clonality was calculated as the square root of Simpson's diversity index across productive rearrangements. TCRdb stores this immuneACCESS table with in-frame sequences only. Part of the clones is absent; in the studies checked, under half of the shortfall reflects unresolved V genes, and no reason is known for the rest. The V and J calls and clone size come from that table; D and trimming were worked out from the DNA. This sample comprises roughly 440,000 clones, around 88% of them detected only once. Clones ranked in the top ten supply roughly 12% of the sample.

One collaborating source in Seattle enrolled patients during active infection and followed them longitudinally through the course of disease. The collaborating institutions used their own protocols to collect whole blood in K2EDTA tubes. For TCRbeta analysis, collaborators shipped samples as frozen whole blood, isolated PBMCs, or DNA extracted from either of those sample types. Paper-wide results and their limitations: The quantity of clinical and demographic metadata differed by source and by participant and was supplied without curation.

This clone was detected only once. It lacks a known antigen. Base qualities are not provided; no much larger clone lies one nucleotide away. The source of this sequence is a woman aged 45-65 years with COVID-19, enrolled during active disease. The sequencing sample was made of peripheral blood.

The CDR3 here reads CASSPPPTIRGPSGQGGDQPQHF. The DNA sequence follows: TGTGCCAGCAGCCCGCCCCCAACTATCAGGGGCCCCTCAGGCCAAGGTGGTGATCAGCCCCAGCATTTT. The chain uses TRBV4-2 and TRBJ1-5; a tentative D call is TRBD1 (6 bases match). The V and J ends are trimmed by 4 bases and 5 bases, leaving 39 bases between them. Taken from cysteine to phenylalanine, the CDR3 has 23 residues. Kept here is only the CDR3 DNA, which spans 69 bases and is read in frame from base 1. The germline V gene gives CDR1 as LGHNA and CDR2 as YNFKEQ.